This T cell receptor beta chain was identified in a study of T cells in Graves' hyperthyroidism and ophthalmopathy. Authors of the study amplified TCR beta CDR3 regions from RNA transcripts. Using the HTBI primer set, a first-round RT-PCR was run on the TCR CDR3. TCRdb passed the multiplex PCR reads through MiXCR, listing each CDR3 protein once. The table includes about 420,000 distinct CDR3 sequences, 15% to 18% detected once. Many counts were recorded for this clonotype. The antigen is not known. Points from the study as a whole: With a median lead of about 6.9 months before onset, the model predicted ophthalmopathy.

The sequenced sample was blood. The receptor comes from a young woman with Graves' hyperthyroidism.

CDR3 sequence reads: CASAGGNQPQHF. CDR3 in DNA: TGTGCCAGCGCGGGAGGCAATCAGCCCCAGCATTTT. This chain connects TRBV12-3 or TRBV12-4 to TRBJ1-5, with D unclear. The germline V and J ends were trimmed by 8 bases and 2 bases, with 7 bases remaining between them. The CDR3 contains 12 residues.